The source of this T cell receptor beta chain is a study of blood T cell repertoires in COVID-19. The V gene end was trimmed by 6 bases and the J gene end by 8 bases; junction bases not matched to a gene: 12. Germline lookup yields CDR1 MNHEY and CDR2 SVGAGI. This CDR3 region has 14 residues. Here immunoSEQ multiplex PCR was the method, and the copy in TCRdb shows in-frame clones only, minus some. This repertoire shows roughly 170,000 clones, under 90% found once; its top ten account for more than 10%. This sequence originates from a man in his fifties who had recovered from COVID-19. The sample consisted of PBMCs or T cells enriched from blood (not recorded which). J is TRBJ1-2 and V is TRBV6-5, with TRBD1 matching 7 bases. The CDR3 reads CASSFDRAVGGYTF. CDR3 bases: TGTGCCAGCAGCTTCGACAGGGCCGTGGGAGGCTACACCTTC.